This is a list of T cell receptor beta chains from one sample in a study of early T cells in non-severe SARS-CoV-2 infection. TCRdb analysed the 5' RACE reads with MiXCR anew, one entry per CDR3 protein. The sample includes tens of thousands of distinct CDR3 sequences, around 15% seen only once; the top ten take 5% to 7.5%. Sample: whole blood. These receptors all stem from an adult who was a healthcare worker with PCR-confirmed SARS-CoV-2 infection or an uninfected control (not recorded which). Both conserved end residues are part of each CDR3. A D gene is named only where the DNA matches it firmly. The size field is filled for only some rows; it gives once, few, many or a size class.

-,TRBV6-4,TRBJ1-1,-,TGTGCCAGCAGTGACTCGAGTCGGGGGTCGGGGACTGAAGCTTTCTTT,CASSDSSRGSGTEAFF
-,TRBV4-2,TRBJ1-1,-,TGTGCCAGCAGCCAAGATCCTTTCGGGGGGGCTTCGTTCGTTTCGTCGAACACTGAAGCTTTCTTT,CASSQDPFGGASFVSSNTEAFF
-,TRBV10-1,TRBJ1-1,many,TGCGCCAGCAGTAACGCAGGGGTCACTGAAGCTTTCTTT,CASSNAGVTEAFF
-,TRBV10-3,TRBJ1-2,few,TGTGCCATCACCCCCGGGATTCTGGCGGGGGGCTACACCTTC,CAITPGILAGGYTF
-,TRBV27,TRBJ1-4,-,TGTGCCAGCAGGGAAGACAGGCCCAATGAAAAACTGTTTTTT,CASREDRPNEKLFF
TRBD1,TRBV29-1,TRBJ2-3,-,TGCACAATAGACAGGGGGCTCACAGATACGCAGTATTTT,CTIDRGLTDTQYF
-,TRBV5-4,TRBJ2-5,few,TGTGCCAGCAGCTTGGCGACTATACAAGAGACCCAGTACTTC,CASSLATIQETQYF
-,TRBV2,TRBJ2-5,-,TGTGCCAGCAGTCTCGACCTGGAAGAGACCCAGTACTTC,CASSLDLEETQYF
-,TRBV7-8,TRBJ1-2,-,TGTGCCAGCAGTCCGACAAACTATGGCTACACCTTC,CASSPTNYGYTF
-,TRBV27,TRBJ2-7,many,TGTGCCAGCGGACCCTACTCCTCGGTACTAGCCTACGAGCAGTACTTC,CASGPYSSVLAYEQYF
TRBD1,TRBV29-1,TRBJ2-7,-,TGCAGCGTCGCCGGGACAGCTCACTACGAGCAGTACTTC,CSVAGTAHYEQYF
-,TRBV3-1,TRBJ1-1,many,TGTGCCAGCAGCCAAGATAGGAGGACCGCGAACACTGAAGCTTTCTTT,CASSQDRRTANTEAFF
-,TRBV4-3,TRBJ2-6,few,TGCGCCAGCAGCCAAGCATTTGATGCCGGGGCCAACGTCCTGACTTTC,CASSQAFDAGANVLTF
-,TRBV6-2/TRBV6-3,TRBJ2-2,-,TGTGCCAGCAGCCTATGGGCGGTCGGGGAGCTGTTTTTT,CASSLWAVGELFF
TRBD1,TRBV7-9,TRBJ2-5,-,TGTGCCAGCAGTGCCCAGGGACAGTTACAAGAGACCCAGTACTTC,CASSAQGQLQETQYF
-,TRBV5-1,TRBJ2-7,-,TGCGCCAGCAGCCCGGGTGCGACGGGACCCTACGAGCAGTACTTC,CASSPGATGPYEQYF
-,TRBV7-9,TRBJ2-3,-,TGTGCCAGCAGCCCAGGAAGGGGACCACTCACAGATACGCAGTATTTT,CASSPGRGPLTDTQYF
-,TRBV7-3,TRBJ1-5,many,TGTGCCAGCAGCGACGGACTCAATCAGCCCCAGCATTTT,CASSDGLNQPQHF
-,TRBV6-1,TRBJ2-5,few,TGTGCCAGCAGTGCAGGGGAACAAGAGACCCAGTACTTC,CASSAGEQETQYF
-,TRBV12-3/TRBV12-4,TRBJ2-2,many,TGTGCCAGCAGTTTTGGAGCCGGGGAGCTGTTTTTT,CASSFGAGELFF
-,TRBV7-8,TRBJ1-2,-,TGTGCCAGCAGCTTAGCGGCAGGGATAGGGGGCTATGGCTACACCTTC,CASSLAAGIGGYGYTF
TRBD1,TRBV4-1,TRBJ1-4,-,TGCGCCAGCAGCCAAGATGGAACAGGGGACTCAAGACGTGAAAAACTGTTTTTT,CASSQDGTGDSRREKLFF
TRBD1,TRBV6-2/TRBV6-3,TRBJ1-6,many,TGTGCCAGCACTCTGACAGGGGGAATTCAATCGGCCGATTCACCCCTCCACTTT,CASTLTGGIQSADSPLHF
-,TRBV5-4,TRBJ1-4,-,TGTGCCAGCAGCCGAGGGGAAACTAATGAAAAACTGTTTTTT,CASSRGETNEKLFF
TRBD1,TRBV6-2/TRBV6-3,TRBJ1-6,few,TGTGCCAGCATCAAGGGGCAGGGGGATGATTCACCCCTCCACTTT,CASIKGQGDDSPLHF
TRBD2,TRBV28,TRBJ2-1,few,TGTGCCAGCAGTTTACTGGCTAGCGGGTACAATGAGCAGTTCTTC,CASSLLASGYNEQFF
-,TRBV11-2,TRBJ1-5,-,TGTGCCAGCAGCTTAGGATTGGGGGCTGGCAATCAGCCCCAGCATTTT,CASSLGLGAGNQPQHF
-,TRBV6-6,TRBJ2-5,many,TGTGCCAGCAGTTATGGGTTTGGAATAGGAGAGACCCAGTACTTC,CASSYGFGIGETQYF
-,TRBV5-6,TRBJ1-3,many,TGTGCCAGCAGATTTGCCGACCGTCGCTCTGGAAACACCATATATTTT,CASRFADRRSGNTIYF
TRBD2,TRBV11-2,TRBJ2-7,-,TGTGCCAGCAGTCTAGCGGAGTACTACGAGCAGTACTTC,CASSLAEYYEQYF
-,TRBV6-2/TRBV6-3,TRBJ1-2,-,TGTGCCAGCAGTTACGCTCGAGGCTACACCTTC,CASSYARGYTF
TRBD1,TRBV20-1,TRBJ1-1,-,TGCAGTGCTAAAAGACAGGGCCCAGGAAAAGCTTTCTTT,CSAKRQGPGKAFF
-,TRBV7-2,TRBJ2-1,-,TGTGCCAGCAGGTTTTTGGGGGATGAGCAGTTCTTC,CASRFLGDEQFF
-,TRBV7-2,TRBJ1-2,-,TGTGCCAGCAGCCCTGCGGGCCTCGCGTATGGCTACACCTTC,CASSPAGLAYGYTF
-,TRBV6-1,TRBJ1-2,-,TGTGCCAGCAGTACCCGCTACGGCTACACCTTC,CASSTRYGYTF
-,TRBV7-8,TRBJ2-1,-,TGTGCCAGTCAGCCATTTAGCGGCCAAAATGAGCAGTTCTTC,CASQPFSGQNEQFF
-,TRBV2,TRBJ1-5,few,TGTGCCAGCAGGCCAGGCCGGGGAGACTACAGACAGCCCCAGCATTTT,CASRPGRGDYRQPQHF
TRBD1,TRBV28,TRBJ2-7,many,TGTGCCAGCACCAGTTTTGGGGGTACAGGGGGACAAGGGTACTACGAGCAGTACTTC,CASTSFGGTGGQGYYEQYF
TRBD2,TRBV5-5,TRBJ2-1,many,TGTGCCAGCACCCTTAGCGGGGGGGACTCCTACAATGAGCAGTTCTTC,CASTLSGGDSYNEQFF
TRBD2,TRBV10-3,TRBJ2-3,-,TGTGCCATCAGTGAGTTAGCGGGGGCCACAGATACGCAGTATTTT,CAISELAGATDTQYF
-,TRBV7-9,TRBJ1-1,-,TGTGCCAGCAGCTTCCAGGCCCACACTGAAGCTTTCTTT,CASSFQAHTEAFF
-,TRBV6-1,TRBJ2-2,-,TGTGCCAGCAGACTCATGACCGGGGAGTCGGGGGAGCTGTTTTTT,CASRLMTGESGELFF
TRBD1,TRBV5-4,TRBJ2-1,-,TGTGCCAGCAGGTTCGACAGGGTACCCCACAATGAGCAGTTCTTC,CASRFDRVPHNEQFF
TRBD2,TRBV10-2,TRBJ2-3,-,TGCGCCAGCAGTGGTTCCCTACTAGCGGGGGGCACAGATACGCAGTATTTT,CASSGSLLAGGTDTQYF
TRBD1,TRBV29-1,TRBJ1-2,many,TGCAGCGTTACAGGGGGCTTGTATGGCTACACCTTC,CSVTGGLYGYTF
-,TRBV19,TRBJ1-5,-,TGTGCCAGTAGTCCCCCGGGTTATAGCAATCAGCCCCAGCATTTT,CASSPPGYSNQPQHF
-,TRBV10-3,TRBJ1-4,-,TGTGCCATCAGGACCACCGGGGGGCCAAATGAAAAACTGTTTTTT,CAIRTTGGPNEKLFF
TRBD1,TRBV6-6,TRBJ2-3,few,TGTGCCGCCGTCGACAGGGGACGGAACACAGATACGCAGTATTTT,CAAVDRGRNTDTQYF
TRBD1,TRBV20-1,TRBJ1-5,few,TGCAGTGCTGATTCTCCCGGGACAGGGCCGAATCAGCCCCAGCATTTT,CSADSPGTGPNQPQHF
TRBD1,TRBV6-1,TRBJ1-4,-,TGTGCCAGCAGTGAAGACCCCGGGACAGGGTTAGCTAATGAAAAACTGTTTTTT,CASSEDPGTGLANEKLFF
TRBD2,TRBV18,TRBJ2-1,many,TGTGCCAGCTCACCCTTACCTTCTAGCGGGGGGTCACTACTGAGCTCCTACAATGAGCAGTTCTTC,CASSPLPSSGGSLLSSYNEQFF
-,TRBV28,TRBJ2-2,-,TGTGCCAGCAGTTTAGACCAGCTGGACACCGGGGAGCTGTTTTTT,CASSLDQLDTGELFF
-,TRBV14,TRBJ1-2,-,TGTGCCAGCAGCCCAGACCTGATCAACTATGGCTACACCTTC,CASSPDLINYGYTF
TRBD2,TRBV5-1,TRBJ2-7,few,TGCGCCAGCCCCCGGGGGGGGAGCTCCTACGAGCAGTACTTC,CASPRGGSSYEQYF
TRBD1,TRBV5-1,TRBJ1-6,-,TGCGCCAGCAGCGCCCAGGGGGATAATTCACCCCTCCACTTT,CASSAQGDNSPLHF